This entry features one T cell receptor beta chain sequence. This entry belongs to a study of blood T cell repertoires in COVID-19. Study overall: COVID-19 samples from acute and convalescent phases originated in the United States, Italy and Spain. T cells, B-cell-depleted T cells, or PBMCs provided the cDNA or gDNA that served as material.

Recruited during active infection, patients (from Seattle) were subsequently followed longitudinally. J was trimmed by 3 bases and V by 4 bases; bases with no gene match: 2. From germline, CDR1 is SGHKS and CDR2 YYEKEE (reference sequence). This CDR3 is 13 amino acids long. The authors' processing: Counts of nucleated cells, estimated from reference gene primer amplification, were obtained. The method was immunoSEQ multiplex PCR; TCRdb's version includes in-frame clones alone and lacks a portion of them. D and trimming were read from the DNA, whereas the V and J calls and clone size are those reported in that table. The sample holds more than 250,000 clones, approximately 89% seen once.

Input material: peripheral blood. The receptor was derived from a woman aged 25 to 39 with COVID-19, enrolled during active disease. This chain joins TRBV5-5 and TRBJ2-5, with TRBD1 matching 8 bases. CDR3 nucleotides: TGTGCCAGCAGCGTGGACAGGGAAGAGACCCAGTACTTC. Its translation: CASSVDREETQYF.